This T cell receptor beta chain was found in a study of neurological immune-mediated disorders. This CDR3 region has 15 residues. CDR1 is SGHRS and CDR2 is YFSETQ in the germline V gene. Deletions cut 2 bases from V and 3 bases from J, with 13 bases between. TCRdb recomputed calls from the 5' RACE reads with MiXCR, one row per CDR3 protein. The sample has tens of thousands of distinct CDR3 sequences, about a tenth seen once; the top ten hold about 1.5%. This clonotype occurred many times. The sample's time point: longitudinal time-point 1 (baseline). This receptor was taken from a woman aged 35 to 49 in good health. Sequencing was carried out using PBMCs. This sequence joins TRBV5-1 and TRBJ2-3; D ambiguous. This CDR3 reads CASSFSSGQTDTQYF. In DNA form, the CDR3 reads TGCGCCAGCAGCTTCTCCTCTGGGCAGACAGATACGCAGTATTTT.